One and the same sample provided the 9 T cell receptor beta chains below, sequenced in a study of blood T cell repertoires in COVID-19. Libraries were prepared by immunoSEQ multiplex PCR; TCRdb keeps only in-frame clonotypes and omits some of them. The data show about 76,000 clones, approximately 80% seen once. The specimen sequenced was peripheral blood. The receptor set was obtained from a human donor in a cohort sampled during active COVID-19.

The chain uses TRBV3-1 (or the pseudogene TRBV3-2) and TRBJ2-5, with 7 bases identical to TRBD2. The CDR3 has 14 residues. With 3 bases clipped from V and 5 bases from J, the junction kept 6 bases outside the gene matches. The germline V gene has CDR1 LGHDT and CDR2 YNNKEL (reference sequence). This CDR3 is CASSQGGGGETQYF. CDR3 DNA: TGTGCCAGCAGCCAGGGCGGGGGAGGGGAGACCCAGTACTTC.

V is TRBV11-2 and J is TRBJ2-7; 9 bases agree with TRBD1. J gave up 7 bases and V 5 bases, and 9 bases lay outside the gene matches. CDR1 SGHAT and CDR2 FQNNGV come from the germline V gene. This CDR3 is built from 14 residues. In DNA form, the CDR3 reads TGTGCCAGCAGCCCAACCACAGGGGGCTGGGAGCAGTACGTC. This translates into CASSPTTGGWEQYV.

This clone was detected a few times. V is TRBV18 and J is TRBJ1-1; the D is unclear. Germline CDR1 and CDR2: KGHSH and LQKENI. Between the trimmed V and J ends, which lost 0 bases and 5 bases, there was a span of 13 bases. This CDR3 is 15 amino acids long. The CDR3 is CASSPPGRGGTEAFF. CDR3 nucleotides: TGTGCCAGCTCACCACCCGGGCGCGGAGGGACTGAAGCTTTCTTT.

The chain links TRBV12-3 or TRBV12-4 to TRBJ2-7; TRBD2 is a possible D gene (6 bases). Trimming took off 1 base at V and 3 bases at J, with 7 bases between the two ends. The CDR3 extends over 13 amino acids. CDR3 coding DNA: TGTGCCAGCAGTTTAGGGGAGGTCTACGAGCAGTACTTC. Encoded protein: CASSLGEVYEQYF.

The CDR3 nucleotides read TGTGCCAGCAGCTTAACCCGGGATTCACCCCTCCACTTT. This gives the protein CASSLTRDSPLHF. The genes are TRBV7-2 and TRBJ1-6; D not certain. This CDR3 has 13 amino acids. Germline V gene sequence: CDR1 SGHTA, CDR2 FQGNSA. The ends were cut back, 2 bases at V and 8 bases at J, with 7 bases in the middle.

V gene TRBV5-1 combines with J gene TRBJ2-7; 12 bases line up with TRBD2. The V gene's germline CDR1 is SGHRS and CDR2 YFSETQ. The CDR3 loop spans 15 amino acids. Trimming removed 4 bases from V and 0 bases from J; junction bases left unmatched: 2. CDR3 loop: CASSLGLAGSYEQYV. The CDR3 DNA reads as TGCGCCAGCAGCCTGGGACTAGCGGGCTCCTACGAGCAGTACGTC.

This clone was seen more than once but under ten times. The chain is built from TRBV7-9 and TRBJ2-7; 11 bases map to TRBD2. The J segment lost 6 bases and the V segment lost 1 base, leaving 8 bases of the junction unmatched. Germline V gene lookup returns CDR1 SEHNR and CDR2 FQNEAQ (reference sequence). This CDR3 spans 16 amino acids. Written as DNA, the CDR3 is TGTGCCAGCAGCTTAGTAGTCGGGCTAGCGGGAGGCGAGCAGTACGTC. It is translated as CASSLVVGLAGGEQYV.

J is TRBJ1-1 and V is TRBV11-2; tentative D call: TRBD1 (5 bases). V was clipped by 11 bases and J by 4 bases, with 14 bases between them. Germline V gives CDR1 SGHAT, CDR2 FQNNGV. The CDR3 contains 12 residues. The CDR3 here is CAWGKEGTEAFF. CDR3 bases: TGTGCCTGGGGGAAGGAGGGCACTGAAGCTTTCTTT.

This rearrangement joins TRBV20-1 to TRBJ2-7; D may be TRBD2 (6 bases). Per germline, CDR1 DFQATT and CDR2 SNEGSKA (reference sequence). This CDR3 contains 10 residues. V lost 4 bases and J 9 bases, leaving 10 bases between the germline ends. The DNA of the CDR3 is TGCAGTGCTACACGGGGAGGGCAGTACTTC. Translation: CSATRGGQYF.